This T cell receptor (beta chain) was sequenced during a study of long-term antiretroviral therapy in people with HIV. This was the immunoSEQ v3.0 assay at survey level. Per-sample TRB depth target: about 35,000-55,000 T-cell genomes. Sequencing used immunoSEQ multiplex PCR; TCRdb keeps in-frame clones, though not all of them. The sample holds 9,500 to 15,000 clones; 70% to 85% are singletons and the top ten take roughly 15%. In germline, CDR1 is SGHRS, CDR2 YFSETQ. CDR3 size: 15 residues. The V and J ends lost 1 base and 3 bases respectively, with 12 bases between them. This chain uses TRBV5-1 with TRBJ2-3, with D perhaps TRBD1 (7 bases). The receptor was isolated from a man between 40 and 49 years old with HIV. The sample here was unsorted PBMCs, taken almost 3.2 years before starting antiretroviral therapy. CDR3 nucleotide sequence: TGCGCCAGCAGCTTGTGGGCAGGGGGGACAGATACGCAGTATTTT. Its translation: CASSLWAGGTDTQYF.